This paragraph reports one TCR beta chain. This entry comes from a study of patients and donors after allogeneic stem cell transplantation. Via MiXCR, TCRdb re-called the RT-PCR reads, giving one row per CDR3 protein. Of approximately 410,000 distinct CDR3 sequences in the sample, roughly 17% were seen once. Germline V CDR1 and CDR2: SGHVS, FQNEAQ. Trimming removed 1 base at V and 6 bases at J, with 16 bases between. The CDR3 is made up of 16 amino acids. This chain links TRBV7-8 with TRBJ2-1; possible D gene TRBD1, 5 bases. Sample: blood, either unsorted or a sorted T cell fraction (not recorded which). The clonotype comes from a human donor who was either an allogeneic HSCT recipient or a stem cell or donor lymphocyte infusion donor (not recorded which). It is not recorded whose cells these are; they may come from a transplant donor. CDR3 DNA: TGTGCCAGCAGCTTAGTTCAGAAGGGGCGCCCCAATGAGCAGTTCTTC. Translated: CASSLVQKGRPNEQFF.